These 12 T cell receptor beta chains were all obtained from the same sample, sequenced in a study of T cell clonality in common variable immunodeficiency. Data came from immunoSEQ multiplex PCR; TCRdb stores just in-frame clones and leaves some out. This sample comprises tens of thousands of clones, none seen once only. Material for sequencing was peripheral blood mononuclear cells. The receptor set was obtained from a person aged 18-69 years in good health.

This clone was found many times. Read sequence stops 3 residues before the CDR3 end, and the germline J gene provides the missing end. The chain combines TRBV19 with TRBJ1-1; TRBD1 might be the D (5 bases). The V end lost 5 bases, the J end lost 0 bases, and 10 bases lay between the germline ends. Germline CDR1 and CDR2: LNHDA and SQIVND (reference sequence). The CDR3 has 14 residues. The CDR3 loop is CASSFTGVNTEAFF. Partial CDR3 DNA: TGTGCCAGTAGTTTCACAGGAGTGAACACTGAA.

This clone was observed many times. From the germline J gene comes the end of the CDR3, since the read stops 3 residues before it. The rearrangement uses TRBV7-9 and TRBJ1-1; D may be TRBD1 (6 bases). Germline assignment: CDR1 SEHNR and CDR2 FQNEAQ (reference sequence). The V end was cut by 5 bases, the J end by 4 bases, with 17 bases between. CDR3 size: 15 residues. The CDR3 protein is CASSLQGIWSTEAFF. The DNA read from the CDR3 is TGTGCCAGCAGCCTACAGGGAATTTGGAGCACTGAA.

This clone was picked up many times. The DNA read from the CDR3 is TGTGCCAGCAGCTTAGCGGCGGCAGGGATCCTCAATCAGCCC. As protein: CASSLAAAGILNQP. The full CDR3 protein is CASSLAAAGILNQPYTF. The chain uses TRBV7-2 and TRBJ1-2; D might be TRBD1 (5 bases). The DNA ends 3 residues before the CDR3 does, and the rest of the CDR3 is filled in from the germline J gene. Per the germline V gene, CDR1 is SGHTA and CDR2 is FQGNSA. The CDR3 has 17 amino acids.

Regarding this clone: The sequence runs out 3 residues before the end of the CDR3; the remainder is reconstructed from the germline J gene. The chain is built from TRBV19 and TRBJ2-2; D gene uncertain. V shed 10 bases and J shed 5 bases, with 23 bases lying between them. The CDR3 runs 16 residues. The germline CDR1 and CDR2 sequences are LNHDA and SQIVND (reference sequence). Here the CDR3 reads CATAPWAGILTGELFF. The CDR3 DNA, read in part, is TGTGCCACTGCTCCCTGGGCCGGTATCTTAACCGGGGAG.

The sample holds many counts of this clone. The read ends 3 residues shy of where the CDR3 ends; the end is completed using the germline J gene. The rearrangement links TRBV6-2 or TRBV6-3 to TRBJ2-1; 9 bases map to TRBD1. CDR1 and CDR2 from the germline V gene are MNHEY and SVGEGT. CDR3 size: 15 residues. The V segment lost 6 bases and the J segment 6 bases; nucleotides outside the gene matches: 9. This CDR3 reads CASSQQGAAANEQFF. Partial CDR3 DNA: TGTGCCAGCAGCCAACAGGGGGCGGCTGCCAATGAG.

This clone has just a few counts. Coverage ceases 3 residues before the CDR3 finishes, and the germline J gene fills in the end. The J gene is TRBJ2-7, the V gene TRBV19; 10 nucleotides line up with TRBD1. The CDR3 is 14 amino acids. V gave up 5 bases and J gave up 3 bases; unmatched junction bases: 4. The germline V gene has CDR1 LNHDA and CDR2 SQIVND (reference sequence). The covered CDR3 bases are TGTGCCAGTAGTCGCCGGGACAGGGGCTACGAG. As protein: CASSRRDRGYE. The whole CDR3 sequence reads CASSRRDRGYEQYF.

At least ten counts were recorded for this clone. The read ends 3 residues early relative to the CDR3; the germline J gene fills the gap. This chain joins TRBV20-1 and TRBJ2-3; D might be TRBD2 (5 bases). Trimming left V 0 bases short and J 3 bases short, with 7 bases between. Germline lookup yields CDR1 DFQATT and CDR2 SNEGSKA (reference sequence). CDR3 size: 13 residues. CDR3 DNA (partial): TGCAGTGCTAGAGAAACTAGGACAGATACG. Translated, it gives CSARETRTDT. The CDR3 in full is CSARETRTDTQYF.

This clone came up many times. From the germline J gene comes the end of the CDR3, since the read stops 3 residues before it. This rearrangement joins TRBV10-3 to TRBJ2-1, with 7 bases identical to TRBD1. Germline loops: CDR1 ENHRY, CDR2 SYGVKD. This CDR3 spans 13 amino acids. The junction had 3 bases not matched to a gene; V was cut back by 6 bases and J by 4 bases. The CDR3 bases that were read are TGTGCCATCAGCGGGACAGAATACAATGAG. Translating gives CAISGTEYNE. The whole CDR3 is CAISGTEYNEQFF.

This clone was observed many times. The observed sequence ends 3 residues before the CDR3 terminus, with the missing tail filled in from the germline J gene. The chain has TRBV5-1 and TRBJ2-2; 7 bases align to TRBD2. CDR3 length: 15 amino acids. Germline V gene sequence: CDR1 SGHRS, CDR2 YFSETQ. Unmatched junction bases numbered 4, after V lost 0 bases and J lost 5 bases. The CDR3 loop is CASSLVAGETGELFF. The CDR3 bases that were read are TGCGCCAGCAGCTTGGTGGCGGGAGAAACCGGGGAG. The full variable domain, completed using reference TRBV5-1 and TRBJ2-2, is KAGVTQTPRYLIKTRGQQVTLSCSPISGHRSVSWYQQTPGQGLQFLFEYFSETQRNKGNFPGRFSGRQFSNSRSEMNVSTLELGDSALYLCASSLVAGETGELFFGEGSRLTVL.

This clone was seen many times. The read terminates 3 residues ahead of where the CDR3 ends, so the germline J gene completes it. This chain uses TRBV7-2 with TRBJ2-7; 8 bases fit TRBD2. V was pared by 1 base and J by 0 bases, with 2 bases of the junction left unmatched. This CDR3 has 15 residues. Germline V gene sequence: CDR1 SGHTA, CDR2 FQGNSA. The CDR3 protein is CASSLVAGSSYEQYF. The DNA read from the CDR3 is TGTGCCAGCAGCTTAGTAGCGGGAAGCTCCTACGAG.

This clone was counted at least ten times. The CDR3 goes on 3 residues after the read ends, and that part is filled in from the germline J gene. This chain connects TRBV10-3 to TRBJ1-1; D uncertain. Germline CDR1 ENHRY, CDR2 SYGVKD. Trimming pared 3 bases from V and 6 bases from J, leaving 14 bases between. The CDR3 is 14 amino acids. The CDR3 bases that were read are TGTGCCATCAGTGAAGAACAGTTATCCGCTGAA. This encodes CAISEEQLSAE. The whole CDR3 reads CAISEEQLSAEAFF.

This clone was detected ten times or more. The CDR3 end falls 3 residues outside the read, so it is completed with the germline J gene. The chain combines TRBV7-7 with TRBJ2-2; 13 positions match TRBD2. J lost 6 bases, V lost 5 bases, and 6 bases had no gene match. The CDR3 sequence is 16 residues long. The germline CDR1 and CDR2 sequences are SSHAT and FNYEAQ (reference sequence). This chain's CDR3 is CASSAGLAGDPGELFF. The DNA read from the CDR3 is TGTGCCAGCAGCGCAGGACTAGCGGGAGATCCCGGGGAG.